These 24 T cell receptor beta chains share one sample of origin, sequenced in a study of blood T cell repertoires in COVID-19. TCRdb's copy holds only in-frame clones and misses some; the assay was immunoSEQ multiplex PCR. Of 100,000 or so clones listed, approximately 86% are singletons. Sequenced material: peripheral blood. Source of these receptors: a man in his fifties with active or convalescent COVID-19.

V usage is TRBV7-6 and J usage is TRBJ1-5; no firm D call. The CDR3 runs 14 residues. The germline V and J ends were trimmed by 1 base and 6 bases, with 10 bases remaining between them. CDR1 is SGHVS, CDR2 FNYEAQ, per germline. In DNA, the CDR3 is TGTGCCAGCAGCTTAGAGGTATGGAGTCAGCCCCAGCATTTT. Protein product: CASSLEVWSQPQHF.

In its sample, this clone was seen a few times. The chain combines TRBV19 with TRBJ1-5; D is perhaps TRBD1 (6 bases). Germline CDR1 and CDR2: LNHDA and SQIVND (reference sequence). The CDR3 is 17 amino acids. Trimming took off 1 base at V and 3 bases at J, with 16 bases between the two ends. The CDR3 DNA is TGTGCCAGTAGTATAGGGCGGGGGCACCTTCCCAATCAGCCCCAGCATTTT. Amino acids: CASSIGRGHLPNQPQHF.

The CDR3 protein is CASSLGGTGFKNIQYF. CDR3 coding DNA: TGTGCCAGCAGCTTAGGGGGGACAGGGTTCAAAAACATTCAGTACTTC. The rearrangement uses TRBV7-2 and TRBJ2-4; 9 bases map to TRBD1. From germline, CDR1 is SGHTA and CDR2 FQGNSA. The CDR3 has 16 amino acids. Losses at the gene ends were 1 base for V and 3 bases for J; bases not matched to a gene: 4.

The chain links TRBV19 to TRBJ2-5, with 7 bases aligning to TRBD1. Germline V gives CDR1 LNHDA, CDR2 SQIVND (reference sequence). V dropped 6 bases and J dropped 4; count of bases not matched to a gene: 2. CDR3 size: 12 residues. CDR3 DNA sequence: TGTGCCAGTAGAAGACAGGGAGAGACCCAGTACTTC. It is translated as CASRRQGETQYF.

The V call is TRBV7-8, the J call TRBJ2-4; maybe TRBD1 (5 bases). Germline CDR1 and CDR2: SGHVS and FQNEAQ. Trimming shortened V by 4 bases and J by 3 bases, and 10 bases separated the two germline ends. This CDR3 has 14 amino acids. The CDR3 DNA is TGTGCCAGCAGCTCCAGGGTAGGCAAAAACATTCAGTACTTC. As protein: CASSSRVGKNIQYF.

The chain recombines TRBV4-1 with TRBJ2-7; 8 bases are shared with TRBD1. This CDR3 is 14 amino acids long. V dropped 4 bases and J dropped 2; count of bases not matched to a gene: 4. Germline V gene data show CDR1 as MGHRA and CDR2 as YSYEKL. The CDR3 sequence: CASSRTGGPYEQYF. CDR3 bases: TGCGCCAGCAGCCGTACAGGGGGACCCTACGAGCAGTACTTC.

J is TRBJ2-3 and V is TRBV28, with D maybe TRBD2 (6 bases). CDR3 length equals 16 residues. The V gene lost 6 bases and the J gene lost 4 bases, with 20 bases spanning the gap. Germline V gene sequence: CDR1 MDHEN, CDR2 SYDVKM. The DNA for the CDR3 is TGTGCCAGCAGCCCCATGGGGGGAATGAGGCCAGATACGCAGTATTTT. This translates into CASSPMGGMRPDTQYF.

CDR3: CASSKSMSSYEQYV. The CDR3 coding sequence is TGTGCCAGCAGCAAATCAATGAGCTCCTACGAGCAGTACGTC. The chain has TRBV7-2 and TRBJ2-7; no clear D. With 5 bases removed from V and 0 bases from J, the gap between germline ends came to 11 bases. CDR1 and CDR2 from the germline V gene are SGHTA and FQGNSA. The CDR3 length is 14 residues.

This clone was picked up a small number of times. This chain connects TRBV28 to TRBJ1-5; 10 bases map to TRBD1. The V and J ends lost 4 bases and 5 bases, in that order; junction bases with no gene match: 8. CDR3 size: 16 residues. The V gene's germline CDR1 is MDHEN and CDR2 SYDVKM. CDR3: CASSSRTGGRYQPQHF. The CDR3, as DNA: TGTGCCAGCAGTTCCCGGACAGGGGGAAGGTATCAGCCCCAGCATTTT.

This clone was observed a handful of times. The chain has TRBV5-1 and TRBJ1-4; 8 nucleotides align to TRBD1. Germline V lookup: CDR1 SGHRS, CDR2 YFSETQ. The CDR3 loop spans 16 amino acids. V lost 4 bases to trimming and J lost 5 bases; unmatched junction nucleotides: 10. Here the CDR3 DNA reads TGCGCCAGCAGCCATCCGGAAGACAGGGGAAATGAAAAACTGTTTTTT. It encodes CASSHPEDRGNEKLFF.

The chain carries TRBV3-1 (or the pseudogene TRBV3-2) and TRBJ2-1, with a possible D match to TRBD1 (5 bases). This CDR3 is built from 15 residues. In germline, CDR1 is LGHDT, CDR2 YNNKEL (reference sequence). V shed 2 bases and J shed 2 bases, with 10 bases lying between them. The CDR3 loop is CASSQQGVAYNEQFF. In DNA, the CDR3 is TGTGCCAGCAGCCAACAGGGTGTGGCCTACAATGAGCAGTTCTTC.

The CDR3 nucleotides are TGTGCCAGCAGTGACAACACACAAGAGACCCAGTACTTC. Translation: CASSDNTQETQYF. This chain joins TRBV6-1 and TRBJ2-5; D uncertain. Trimming cost V 3 bases and J 2 bases, with 7 bases left between them. CDR1 and CDR2 (germline): MNHNS, SASEGT. CDR3 size: 13 residues.

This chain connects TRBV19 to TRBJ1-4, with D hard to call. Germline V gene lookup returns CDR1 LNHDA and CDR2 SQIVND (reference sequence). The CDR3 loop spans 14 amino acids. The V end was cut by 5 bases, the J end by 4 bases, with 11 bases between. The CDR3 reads CASSPGFYNEKLFF. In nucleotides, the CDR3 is TGTGCCAGTAGTCCCGGGTTCTATAATGAAAAACTGTTTTTT.

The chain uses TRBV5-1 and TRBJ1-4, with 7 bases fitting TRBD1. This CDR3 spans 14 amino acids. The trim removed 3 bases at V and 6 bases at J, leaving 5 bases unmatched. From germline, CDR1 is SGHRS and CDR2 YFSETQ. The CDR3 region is CASSSQGGDEKLFF. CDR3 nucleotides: TGCGCCAGCAGCTCACAAGGGGGCGATGAAAAACTGTTTTTT.

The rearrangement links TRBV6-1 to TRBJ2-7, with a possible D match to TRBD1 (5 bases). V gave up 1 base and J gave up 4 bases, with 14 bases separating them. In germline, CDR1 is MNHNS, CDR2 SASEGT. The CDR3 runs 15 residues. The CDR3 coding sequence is TGTGCCAGCAGTGAAGGTGCGTCAGGGTGGTACGAGCAGTACGTC. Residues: CASSEGASGWYEQYV.

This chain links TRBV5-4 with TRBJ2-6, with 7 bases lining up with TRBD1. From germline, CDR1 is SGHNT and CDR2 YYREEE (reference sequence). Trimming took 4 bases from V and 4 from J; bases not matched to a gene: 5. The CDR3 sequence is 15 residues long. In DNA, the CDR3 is TGTGCCAGCAGCGTAGGGGGCTCCGGGGCCAACGTCCTGACTTTC. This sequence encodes CASSVGGSGANVLTF. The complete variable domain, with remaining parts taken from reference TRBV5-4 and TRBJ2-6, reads ETGVTQSPTHLIKTRGQQVTLRCSSQSGHNTVSWYQQALGQGPQFIFQYYREEENGRGNFPPRFSGLQFPNYSSELNVNALELDDSALYLCASSVGGSGANVLTFGAGSRLTVL.

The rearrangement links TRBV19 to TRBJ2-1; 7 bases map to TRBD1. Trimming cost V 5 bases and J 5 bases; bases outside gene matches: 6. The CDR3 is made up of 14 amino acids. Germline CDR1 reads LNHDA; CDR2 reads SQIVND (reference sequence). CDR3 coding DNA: TGTGCCAGTAGTCCCGACAGGGTCGACAATGAGCAGTTCTTC. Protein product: CASSPDRVDNEQFF. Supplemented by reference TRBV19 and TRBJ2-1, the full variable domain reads DGGITQSPKYLFRKEGQNVTLSCEQNLNHDAMYWYRQDPGQGLRLIYYSQIVNDFQKGDIAEGYSVSREKKESFPLTVTSAQKNPTAFYLCASSPDRVDNEQFFGPGTRLTVL.

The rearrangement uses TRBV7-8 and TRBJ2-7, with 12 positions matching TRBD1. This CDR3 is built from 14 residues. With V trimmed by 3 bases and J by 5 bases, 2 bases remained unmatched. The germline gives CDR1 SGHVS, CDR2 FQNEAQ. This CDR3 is CASSLGQGAHEQYF. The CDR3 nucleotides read TGTGCCAGCAGCTTGGGACAGGGGGCCCACGAGCAGTACTTC.

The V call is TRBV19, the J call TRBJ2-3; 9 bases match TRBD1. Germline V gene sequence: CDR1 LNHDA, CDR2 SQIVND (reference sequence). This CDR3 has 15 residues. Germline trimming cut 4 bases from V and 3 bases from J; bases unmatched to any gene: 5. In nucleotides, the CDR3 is TGTGCCAGTAGTACCGGGACAGGGCGAACAGATACGCAGTATTTT. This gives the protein CASSTGTGRTDTQYF.

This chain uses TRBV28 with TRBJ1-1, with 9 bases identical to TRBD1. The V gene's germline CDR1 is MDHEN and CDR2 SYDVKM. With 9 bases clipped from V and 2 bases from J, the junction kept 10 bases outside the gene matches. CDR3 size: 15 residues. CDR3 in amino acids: CASLGTGWINTEAFF. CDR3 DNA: TGTGCCAGTTTGGGGACAGGGTGGATAAACACTGAAGCTTTCTTT. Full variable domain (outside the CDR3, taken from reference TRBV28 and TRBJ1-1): DVKVTQSSRYLVKRTGEKVFLECVQDMDHENMFWYRQDPGLGLRLIYFSYDVKMKEKGDIPEGYSVSREKKERFSLILESASTNQTSMYLCASLGTGWINTEAFFGQGTRLTVV.

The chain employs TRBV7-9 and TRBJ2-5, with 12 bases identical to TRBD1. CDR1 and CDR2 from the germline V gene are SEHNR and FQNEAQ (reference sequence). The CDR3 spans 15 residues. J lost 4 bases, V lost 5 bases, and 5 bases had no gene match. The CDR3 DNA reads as TGTGCCAGCAGCACGGGACAGGGGGCTTCAGAGACCCAGTACTTC. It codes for CASSTGQGASETQYF.

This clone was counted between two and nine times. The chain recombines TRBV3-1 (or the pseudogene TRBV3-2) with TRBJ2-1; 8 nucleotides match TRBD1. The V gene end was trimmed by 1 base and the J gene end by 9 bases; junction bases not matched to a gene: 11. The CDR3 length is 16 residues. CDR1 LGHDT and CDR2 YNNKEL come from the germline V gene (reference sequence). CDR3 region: CASSQGRQGAVGEQFF. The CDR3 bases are TGTGCCAGCAGCCAAGGGCGGCAGGGGGCGGTAGGTGAGCAGTTCTTC.

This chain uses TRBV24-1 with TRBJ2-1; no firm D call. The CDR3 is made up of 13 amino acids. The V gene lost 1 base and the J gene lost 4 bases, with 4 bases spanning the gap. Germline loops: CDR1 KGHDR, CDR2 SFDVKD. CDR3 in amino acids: CATSDFGYNEQFF. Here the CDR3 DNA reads TGTGCCACCAGTGATTTCGGGTACAATGAGCAGTTCTTC.

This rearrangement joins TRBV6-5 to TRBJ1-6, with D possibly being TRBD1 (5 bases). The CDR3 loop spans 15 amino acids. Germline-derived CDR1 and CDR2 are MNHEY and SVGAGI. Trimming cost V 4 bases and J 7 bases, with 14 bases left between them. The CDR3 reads CASSSSGGVNSPLHF. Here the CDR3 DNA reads TGTGCCAGCAGTTCGTCAGGAGGGGTGAATTCACCCCTCCACTTT.